This T cell receptor (beta chain) was found in a study of identical twins. This clonotype was seen a handful of times. TCRdb re-derived calls from the 5' RACE reads in MiXCR, one entry per CDR3 protein. The sample yields roughly 720,000 distinct CDR3 sequences, 15% to 20% seen once. These data were likewise used in another study, on T cells expressing NK-cell markers. That report notes: Of eight sequenced donors, seven were HCMV-seropositive and one HCMV-seronegative.

Input material: PBMCs. This TCR derives from a woman younger than 30 in good health.

The CDR3 DNA is TGTGCCAGCAGAATAACGGGAGACCTCGAGCAGTACTTC. Its translation: CASRITGDLEQYF. The chain uses TRBV12-3 or TRBV12-4 and TRBJ2-7; possibly TRBD2 for D (6 bases). The CDR3 runs to 13 residues. V was shortened by 6 bases and J by 6 bases, with 15 bases between the two germline ends.